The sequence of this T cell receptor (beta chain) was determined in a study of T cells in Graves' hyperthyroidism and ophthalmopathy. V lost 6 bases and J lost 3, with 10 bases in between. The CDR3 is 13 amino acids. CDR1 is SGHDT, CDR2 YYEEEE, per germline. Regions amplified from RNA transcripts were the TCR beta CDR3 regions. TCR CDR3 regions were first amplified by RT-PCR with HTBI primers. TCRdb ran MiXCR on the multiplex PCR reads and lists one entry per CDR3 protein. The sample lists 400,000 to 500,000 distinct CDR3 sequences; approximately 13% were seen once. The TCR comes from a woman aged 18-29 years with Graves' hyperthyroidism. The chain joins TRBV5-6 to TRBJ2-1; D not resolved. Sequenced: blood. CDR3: CASINNRYNEQFF. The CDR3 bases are TGTGCCAGCATTAACAACCGCTACAATGAGCAGTTCTTC.